Each of the 5 T cell receptor beta chains below was sequenced from the same sample in a study of blood T cell repertoires in COVID-19. Clones were read by immunoSEQ multiplex PCR, and TCRdb kept only the in-frame ones, dropping some. The table has 200,000 to 250,000 clones, 70% to 90% seen once. Sequencing used peripheral blood. The receptor set was obtained from a woman in her forties with acute or convalescent COVID-19.

The V and J genes are TRBV13 and TRBJ2-3, with D perhaps TRBD2 (7 bases). Germline CDR1 is PRHDT and CDR2 is FYEKMQ (reference sequence). The CDR3 loop spans 14 amino acids. Deletions cut 11 bases from V and 1 base from J, with 16 bases between. For the CDR3, the DNA is TGTGCCTCCAGAGGGGGGGTCGGCACAGATACGCAGTATTTT. This encodes CASRGGVGTDTQYF.

The gene calls are TRBV6-5 and TRBJ1-2, with D tentatively TRBD1 (6 bases). V lost 6 bases to trimming and J lost 4 bases, with 18 bases between them. This CDR3 has 15 residues. CDR1 and CDR2 (germline): MNHEY, SVGAGI. In DNA form, the CDR3 reads TGTGCCAGCAGGTTAAAGGGGGAGGGCTCCTATGGCTACACCTTC. The encoded protein is CASRLKGEGSYGYTF.

This clone was counted once. V gene TRBV10-1 combines with J gene TRBJ2-7, with 9 bases matching TRBD2. The germline V gene has CDR1 WNHNN and CDR2 SYGVQD (reference sequence). This CDR3 contains 17 residues. Losses at the gene ends were 2 bases for V and 0 bases for J; bases not matched to a gene: 8. This CDR3 reads CASSEKPASGVSYEQYV. In DNA form, the CDR3 reads TGCGCCAGCAGTGAGAAACCGGCTAGCGGGGTCTCCTACGAGCAGTACGTC.

This chain joins TRBV10-3 and TRBJ1-1, with D unresolved. Looked up from germline, CDR1 is ENHRY and CDR2 is SYGVKD. The CDR3 is 13 amino acids. V was pared by 5 bases and J by 1 base, with 8 bases between. The CDR3 bases are TGTGCCATCAGTACGACGGGGAACACTGAAGCTTTCTTT. Its protein is CAISTTGNTEAFF.

The chain couples TRBV5-1 to TRBJ2-3, with D unclear. The germline CDR1 and CDR2 sequences are SGHRS and YFSETQ. This CDR3 spans 12 amino acids. V was cut by 4 bases and J by 2 bases, with 5 bases left in between. In DNA form, the CDR3 reads TGCGCCAGCAGCCTAGTCACAGATACGCAGTATTTT. Translating it yields CASSLVTDTQYF.